The 28 T cell receptor beta chains below come from one sample, sequenced in a study of preoperative IRX-2 immunotherapy in early breast cancer. Some clones are missing from TCRdb's copy, which holds only in-frame ones; the method was immunoSEQ multiplex PCR. Of approximately 31,000 clones in the sample, 85% to 90% were seen once. Specified treatment: preoperative locoregional IRX-2 cytokine immunotherapy. Sample: tumor tissue, taken after IRX-2 immunotherapy. All receptors come from a human donor with breast cancer.

In DNA form, the CDR3 reads TGTGCCAGCAGCCTCTTCTATTTTTCCGGGACATCCAGCTCTGGAAACACCATATATTTT. It encodes CASSLFYFSGTSSSGNTIYF. The V and J genes are TRBV14 and TRBJ1-3, with D possibly TRBD1 on 6 matching bases. Germline values: CDR1 SGHDN, CDR2 FVKESK. CDR3 length: 20 residues. Trimming pared 4 bases from V and 0 bases from J, leaving 25 bases between.

V is TRBV6-8 and J is TRBJ2-1; 7 positions match TRBD2. This CDR3 comprises 16 residues. After removal of 5 bases from V and 2 bases from J, the junction contained 9 bases not matched to a gene. Germline CDR1 is MNHGY and CDR2 is SAAAGT. For the CDR3, the DNA is TGTGCCAGCAGTGGCCGGGACTACAAGCCCTACAATGAGCAGTTCTTC. Residues: CASSGRDYKPYNEQFF.

This clone was seen more than once but under ten times. The chain has TRBV11-3 and TRBJ2-6; 7 bases match TRBD2. There are 16 residues in the CDR3. The germline V gene has CDR1 SGHNT and CDR2 YENEEA. Trimming took 6 bases from V and 1 from J; bases not matched to a gene: 6. The CDR3 DNA follows: TGTGCCAGCAGGAGGACTAGTTTTTCTGGGGCCAACGTCCTGACTTTC. Translating gives CASRRTSFSGANVLTF.

This chain joins TRBV23-1 and TRBJ2-1, with D uncertain. TRBV23-1 is an ORF, with its function uncertain. The CDR3 has 13 amino acids. V was clipped by 6 bases and J by 7 bases, with 13 bases between them. CDR3 in DNA: TGCGCCAGCAGCTTTAATTTAGGTAATGAGCAGTTCTTC. As protein: CASSFNLGNEQFF.

The chain joins TRBV19 to TRBJ2-6; D remains unclear. The germline CDR1 and CDR2 sequences are LNHDA and SQIVND (reference sequence). Trimming shortened V by 3 bases and J by 1 base, and 4 bases separated the two germline ends. The CDR3 has 14 amino acids. CDR3 bases: TGTGCCAGTAGTATGAAGTCTGGGGCCAACGTCCTGACTTTC. Translation gives CASSMKSGANVLTF.

This chain uses TRBV11-3 with TRBJ2-7, with D possibly matching TRBD1 (5 bases). CDR3 length equals 15 residues. Trimming cost V 5 bases and J 3 bases, with 17 bases left between them. CDR1 SGHNT and CDR2 YENEEA come from the germline V gene. The CDR3 DNA follows: TGTGCCAGCAGCATTACGAGCCATAGGGGCTACGAGCAGTACTTC. Protein product: CASSITSHRGYEQYF.

The genes are TRBV19 and TRBJ1-4; 10 bases are a match to TRBD1. CDR1 and CDR2 from the germline V gene are LNHDA and SQIVND (reference sequence). The CDR3 is 14 amino acids. Trimming at V came to 5 bases and at J to 7 bases, leaving 4 bases not matched to a gene. The CDR3 loop is CASSADRGLEKLFF. DNA of the CDR3: TGTGCCAGTAGTGCCGACAGGGGGCTTGAAAAACTGTTTTTT.

V and J are TRBV11-3 and TRBJ2-1; D unresolved. V lost 5 bases and J 2 bases, leaving 13 bases between the germline ends. The length of the CDR3 is 15 residues. Germline CDR1 and CDR2: SGHNT and YENEEA. The DNA for the CDR3 is TGTGCCAGCAGCCCTCGACCCGAGCCCTACAATGAGCAGTTCTTC. It is translated as CASSPRPEPYNEQFF.

The chain combines TRBV6-8 with TRBJ1-1, with D perhaps matching TRBD1 (5 bases). The CDR3 covers 14 residues. Germline V gene data show CDR1 as MNHGY and CDR2 as SAAAGT. Trimming removed 4 bases from V and 7 bases from J, with 16 bases in between. The CDR3 region has the DNA TGTGCCAGCAGTTCGTTCAGGGAGGGCAGTGAAGCTTTCTTT. Its translation is CASSSFREGSEAFF.

The chain has TRBV11-3 and TRBJ1-2; 10 bases line up with TRBD1. Per the germline V gene, CDR1 is SGHNT and CDR2 is YENEEA. V shed 8 bases and J 3 bases; nucleotides not matched to a gene: 9. The CDR3 runs 15 residues. This chain's CDR3 is CASLRTGGNDYGYTF. The CDR3 nucleotides read TGTGCCAGCCTTAGGACAGGGGGGAACGACTATGGCTACACCTTC.

The table lists this clone with a few counts. The chain combines TRBV7-6 with TRBJ2-5, with D perhaps TRBD2 (6 bases). Germline CDR1 reads SGHVS; CDR2 reads FNYEAQ. The length of the CDR3 is 15 residues. Trimming cost V 5 bases and J 4 bases, with 17 bases left between them. The CDR3 region has the DNA TGTGCCAGCAGCCTCATAGCGGCCCAGGGAGAGACCCAGTACTTC. Translation gives CASSLIAAQGETQYF.

The V and J genes are TRBV12-5 and TRBJ2-5; weak D call: TRBD2 (8 bases). The V and J ends lost 6 bases and 4 bases respectively, with 18 bases between them. This CDR3 is built from 15 residues. CDR1 LGHNT and CDR2 FRNRAP come from the germline V gene. DNA for the CDR3: TGTGCTAGTGGGGGGAGCGGGGGACAGTCAGAGACCCAGTACTTC. This encodes CASGGSGGQSETQYF.

V is TRBV7-7 and J is TRBJ2-1; 13 bases are shared with TRBD2. Germline V gene lookup returns CDR1 SSHAT and CDR2 FNYEAQ (reference sequence). With V trimmed by 5 bases and J by 8 bases, 9 bases remained unmatched. This CDR3 has 16 residues. The CDR3 is CASSPRTSGRGDEQFF. DNA for the CDR3: TGTGCCAGCAGCCCAAGGACTAGCGGGAGAGGGGATGAGCAGTTCTTC.

The rearrangement uses TRBV10-3 and TRBJ1-1; weak D call: TRBD1 (6 bases). The CDR3 is 13 residues long. Germline CDR1 and CDR2: ENHRY and SYGVKD. Trimming stripped 2 bases from V and 10 bases from J, with 14 bases between. The CDR3 is CAISEPVAGAAFF. In DNA, the CDR3 is TGTGCCATCAGTGAGCCTGTAGCAGGGGCAGCTTTCTTT.

This chain links TRBV28 with TRBJ1-1, with unresolved D. Germline CDR1 MDHEN, CDR2 SYDVKM. The CDR3 loop spans 13 amino acids. V lost 4 bases, J lost 5 bases, and 11 bases lay in between. CDR3 region: CASSSPLGTEAFF. The CDR3 region has the DNA TGTGCCAGCAGTTCCCCCCTGGGGACTGAAGCTTTCTTT.

The rearrangement joins TRBV7-7 to TRBJ2-1; TRBD1 aligns across 11 bases. V lost 5 bases, J lost 7 bases, and 10 bases stayed unmatched. Germline V gene lookup returns CDR1 SSHAT and CDR2 FNYEAQ (reference sequence). CDR3 length equals 16 residues. The CDR3 coding sequence is TGTGCCAGCAGCCCACGGGACAGGGGGATTCGGAATGAGCAGTTCTTC. Encoded protein: CASSPRDRGIRNEQFF.

V usage is TRBV10-3 and J usage is TRBJ1-1; D is unclear. This CDR3 has 17 residues. V was clipped by 0 bases and J by 0 bases, with 14 bases between them. Germline CDR1 ENHRY, CDR2 SYGVKD. The CDR3 nucleotides are TGTGCCATCAGTGAGTCCTTGCGACACACAATGAACACTGAAGCTTTCTTT. Protein: CAISESLRHTMNTEAFF.

CDR3 residues: CASSQRGVSFGNTIYF. The CDR3 region has the DNA TGTGCCAGCAGCCAGAGGGGGGTCTCCTTTGGAAACACCATATATTTT. This sequence joins TRBV14 and TRBJ1-3; possible D gene TRBD1, 6 bases. V lost 3 bases, J lost 3 bases, and 15 bases lay in between. From germline, CDR1 is SGHDN and CDR2 FVKESK. The CDR3 sequence is 16 residues long.

This chain connects TRBV7-8 to TRBJ2-4; 12 nucleotides match TRBD1. The CDR3 spans 21 residues. Germline loops: CDR1 SGHVS, CDR2 FQNEAQ. V dropped 5 bases and J dropped 6; count of bases not matched to a gene: 23. DNA for the CDR3: TGTGCCAGCAGCCGAATACATACGCCGGGACAGGGGGCGACCAGCGGAAACATTCAGTACTTC. This translates into CASSRIHTPGQGATSGNIQYF.

The V gene is TRBV14, the J gene TRBJ2-1, with D unresolved. Germline values: CDR1 SGHDN, CDR2 FVKESK. With 1 base removed from V and 4 bases from J, the gap between germline ends came to 14 bases. The CDR3 extends over 16 amino acids. The CDR3 region has the DNA TGTGCCAGCAGCCAAGGATCTGTGAAGTCTTACAATGAGCAGTTCTTC. It yields the protein CASSQGSVKSYNEQFF.

The V and J genes are TRBV6-8 and TRBJ2-7; 8 bases match TRBD1. The CDR3 is made up of 17 amino acids. Germline CDR1 reads MNHGY; CDR2 reads SAAAGT. V lost 4 bases, J lost 2 bases, and 13 bases stayed unmatched. CDR3 loop: CASSFVIGTGFPYEQYF. CDR3 bases: TGTGCCAGCAGTTTCGTAATCGGGACAGGTTTTCCCTACGAGCAGTACTTC.

The J gene is TRBJ2-5, the V gene TRBV5-1, with a possible D match to TRBD2 (6 bases). Trimming left V 1 base short and J 4 bases short, with 17 bases between. Germline V gene sequence: CDR1 SGHRS, CDR2 YFSETQ. The CDR3 sequence is 16 residues long. CDR3 DNA sequence: TGCGCCAGCAGCTTGTTTCGCGGGGTCGGGGGAGAGACCCAGTACTTC. Protein sequence: CASSLFRGVGGETQYF. The entire variable domain, with the rest obtained from reference TRBV5-1 and TRBJ2-5, is as follows: KAGVTQTPRYLIKTRGQQVTLSCSPISGHRSVSWYQQTPGQGLQFLFEYFSETQRNKGNFPGRFSGRQFSNSRSEMNVSTLELGDSALYLCASSLFRGVGGETQYFGPGTRLLVL.

This chain uses TRBV30 with TRBJ1-2, with TRBD1 as a possible D gene (5 bases). The CDR3 loop spans 13 amino acids. Germline CDR1 reads GTSNPN; CDR2 reads SVGIG (reference sequence). V lost 2 bases to trimming and J lost 8 bases, with 15 bases between them. CDR3 sequence: CAWSWGLQSGYTF. CDR3 DNA: TGTGCCTGGAGTTGGGGACTTCAGTCCGGCTACACCTTC.

This clone has just one count. The chain has TRBV19 and TRBJ2-1; 10 bases map to TRBD1. Looked up from germline, CDR1 is LNHDA and CDR2 is SQIVND (reference sequence). The V segment lost 6 bases and the J segment 9 bases; nucleotides outside the gene matches: 8. This CDR3 has 14 residues. This CDR3 reads CASRGTGEFGEQFF. The CDR3 DNA follows: TGTGCCAGTAGGGGGACAGGGGAATTTGGTGAGCAGTTCTTC.

The V and J genes are TRBV6-8 and TRBJ1-1; D unresolved. Looked up from germline, CDR1 is MNHGY and CDR2 is SAAAGT. Trimming shortened V by 4 bases and J by 3 bases, and 15 bases separated the two germline ends. The CDR3 has 15 residues. CDR3 bases: TGTGCCAGCAGTTCCCCGCATGGCATATACACTGAAGCTTTCTTT. Encoded protein: CASSSPHGIYTEAFF.

The V call is TRBV10-3, the J call TRBJ2-1; 8 bases match TRBD2. Trimming took 0 bases from V and 2 from J; bases not matched to a gene: 6. Germline CDR1 ENHRY, CDR2 SYGVKD. This CDR3 has 17 residues. CDR3 amino acids: CAISESERSGTYNEQFF. The CDR3, as DNA: TGTGCCATCAGTGAGTCGGAGCGTAGCGGGACCTACAATGAGCAGTTCTTC.

CDR3 in DNA: TGTGCCAGTGGGTTCCTTTACAATGAGCAGTTCTTC. Translating it yields CASGFLYNEQFF. The chain employs TRBV19 and TRBJ2-1; no definite D call. This CDR3 has 12 residues. Trimming took 8 bases from V and 4 from J, leaving 9 bases between them. CDR1 is LNHDA and CDR2 is SQIVND in the germline V gene (reference sequence).

The chain is built from TRBV30 and TRBJ1-1; D is perhaps TRBD1 (5 bases). With 4 bases removed from V and 0 bases from J, the gap between germline ends came to 12 bases. Germline loops: CDR1 GTSNPN, CDR2 SVGIG (reference sequence). The CDR3 sequence is 14 residues long. CDR3: CAWNFDSLNTEAFF. DNA for the CDR3: TGTGCCTGGAACTTCGACAGTTTGAACACTGAAGCTTTCTTT.